This T cell receptor (beta chain) emerged from a study of blood T cell repertoires in COVID-19. Method: immunoSEQ multiplex PCR; TCRdb's copy keeps in-frame clones and lacks some. Counted here are a few hundred thousand clones, 75% to 90% occurring once; the ten biggest clones make up around 9.5%. The ends lost 5 bases at V and 1 base at J; junction bases unmatched: 15. This CDR3 is 20 amino acids long. CDR1 SGHTA and CDR2 FQGTGA come from the germline V gene. This clonotype was sampled from a woman in her thirties or forties who had recovered from COVID-19. Sequenced material: PBMCs or T cells enriched from blood (not recorded which). The chain recombines TRBV7-3 with TRBJ2-1; 12 nucleotides align to TRBD2. CDR3 bases: TGTGCCAGCAGCGCCCCCCGGGCTAGCGGGAGGGCCGGGTCCTACAATGAGCAGTTCTTC. This encodes CASSAPRASGRAGSYNEQFF.